This note documents a single T cell receptor beta chain sequence. This clonotype has a handful of counts. Its target antigen remains unknown. Base quality data are lacking; no much larger clone is found one base away. The CDR3 starts with the cysteine, ends with the phenylalanine, and has 14 residues. The retained sequence is limited to the CDR3, 42 bases, with the frame set at the first base. The CDR1 and CDR2 encoded by the germline V gene are LGHNA and YNFKEQ. V loses 4 bases, J loses 5 bases, and the germline ends lie 12 bases apart. The library was built by means of 5' RACE. The sequencing machine was an Illumina HiSeq 2500. A second PCR of roughly 6 to 11 cycles was run with a J-beta primer mix and a sample-barcoded 5' primer. A unique molecular identifier was introduced onto each TCR beta cDNA molecule by a template-switch 5' adaptor carrying 12 random nucleotides. Each sample yielded at least 3 million CDR3-containing paired-end reads. First-strand cDNA synthesis was performed from all RNA using the Mint cDNA synthesis kit, with priming by a TRBC-specific oligonucleotide. Following uracil-DNA glycosylase treatment, all cDNA underwent a first 18-cycle PCR with the universal primers M1SS and BC2_uni_R. In the paper's pipeline: Each sample was normalized by randomly selecting 1 million high-quality reads, each carrying a distinct molecular identifier. Instead of being binned into consensus sequences, reads with shared molecular identifiers were discarded. MiTCR, with a Q25 quality threshold and the strictest error-elimination algorithm, was used for CDR3 identification, clonotype clustering and error correction. Lower-bound total TCR beta diversity was estimated with a nonparametric unseen species model using Euler transformation. TCRdb reprocessing: public reads trimmed at Q25 with fastp, clones called with MiXCR, in-frame beta chains kept. Rows are combined by CDR3 protein, so each entry shows the most common genes and DNA. Clone size and V and J calls follow TCRdb, not the original study. This sample gives 910,000 or so distinct CDR3 sequences in total; 51% of them show up just once. The leading ten clones occupy over 20% of the sample.

This specimen belongs to a study of blood T cells in healthy people across ages (dated by TCRdb to about 2015). Study-level background: Template switching captured roughly one uniquely barcoded TCR beta cDNA molecule per two T cells in model experiments. The study measured age-related changes in TCR beta repertoire diversity using deep sequencing normalized with unique cDNA molecular identifiers. Donors were grouped into four age groups: young (average approximately 15 years), middle-aged (about 40), aged (approximately 58) and long-lived (over 80). To avoid experimental bias, donors of different ages were randomly spread across the sequencing lanes. Two additional independent replicas of 1 million unique cDNA reads from the same blood draw were analyzed for two donors (one aged 18 to 30 and one aged 80 or older). General conclusions and limits of the study: Observed TCR beta diversity correlated strongly with the percentage of naive T cells measured by flow cytometry. Observed TCR beta diversity per million T cells fell roughly linearly with age, and a significant reduction was already apparent by age about 38. Total diversity estimates from one million sequenced T cells were considered lower bounds and underestimates. Because the CMV infection status of the donors was unknown, age-related changes in expanded clonotypes may potentially have been confounded. The long-lived group showed more naive CD4+ T cells, fewer expanded clones and increased TCR diversity than the aged group, suggesting age selection. Conclusive comparison of naive and antigen-experienced compartments was prevented by the profiling of bulk unsorted PBMCs.

Donors were 39 systemically healthy Caucasian individuals from Russia aged roughly 6 to 90 years. Ten milliliters of peripheral blood were drawn from each donor into EDTA-treated Vacutainer tubes. PBMCs were isolated by Ficoll-Paque density-gradient centrifugation, with at least 7 million obtained per sample. Trizol reagent was used to extract total RNA from the PBMCs, yielding at least 6 micrograms per sample. For every donor, an aliquot of PBMCs went through flow cytometry to measure the percentages of naive CD45RAhigh/CD27high T cells. The chain was built from TRBV4-2 and TRBJ2-1; the D gene is perhaps TRBD1, on 6 matching bases. Sequenced: blood. This clonotype originated in a woman aged 55-70 years in good health. The DNA sequence is TGTGCCAGCAGCCCCTCGACAGGCAACAATGAGCAGTTCTTC. Translated, this gives CASSPSTGNNEQFF.